Each of the 26 T cell receptor beta chains below was sequenced from the same sample in a study of T-cell reconstitution after alpha-beta-depleted transplantation in children. It was with unique molecular identifiers that the TCRbeta library was prepared. MiXCR, run by TCRdb on the PCR reads, gives a single entry per CDR3 protein. The profile shows approximately 350,000 distinct CDR3 sequences, 13% of them singletons. Sequenced here: PBMCs, sampled from the stem cell graft. The receptors here all came from a human donor who donated a stem cell graft to a child with Fanconi anemia.

In DNA form, the CDR3 reads TGTGCCAGCAGTTTAGGGACCCCCCCAGATACGCAGTATTTT. Protein product: CASSLGTPPDTQYF. V and J are TRBV12-3 or TRBV12-4 and TRBJ2-3; D not certain. The V gene lost 1 base and the J gene lost 4 bases, with 9 bases spanning the gap. CDR3 length: 14 amino acids.

This clonotype showed up just a few times. The J gene is TRBJ2-3, the V gene TRBV4-1; no definite D call. Between the trimmed V and J ends, which lost 4 bases and 1 base, there was a span of 12 bases. CDR1 is MGHRA and CDR2 is YSYEKL in the germline V gene. CDR3 length: 15 residues. This CDR3 reads CASSPIGGRTDTQYF. The CDR3, as DNA: TGCGCCAGCAGCCCTATCGGTGGCCGCACAGATACGCAGTATTTT.

This clonotype came up many times. The genes are TRBV9 and TRBJ2-3, with TRBD1 identical over 7 bases. This CDR3 has 16 amino acids. With 0 bases clipped from V and 0 bases from J, the junction kept 4 bases outside the gene matches. Germline CDR1 SGDLS, CDR2 YYNGEE. CDR3 residues: CASSVARGSSTDTQYF. CDR3 DNA: TGTGCCAGCAGCGTAGCCAGGGGGAGTAGCACAGATACGCAGTATTTT.

CDR3 amino acids: CASSQAGTGGYEQYF. The CDR3 DNA reads as TGCGCCAGCAGCCAAGCCGGGACAGGGGGGTACGAGCAGTACTTC. The chain is built from TRBV4-3 and TRBJ2-7; 11 bases are a match to TRBD1. Germline-derived CDR1 and CDR2 are LGHNA and YSLEER. The CDR3 spans 15 residues. The ends lost 1 base at V and 4 bases at J; junction bases unmatched: 3.

This clonotype came up many times. V is TRBV19 and J is TRBJ1-5; 9 positions match TRBD1. Trimming removed 8 bases from V and 1 base from J; junction bases left unmatched: 9. Germline V lookup: CDR1 LNHDA, CDR2 SQIVND (reference sequence). This CDR3 is 16 amino acids long. The CDR3 loop reads CASLRTGDRSNQPQHF. CDR3 sequence (DNA): TGTGCCAGTCTTAGGACAGGGGATCGGAGCAATCAGCCCCAGCATTTT.

This clonotype was seen a few times. The chain recombines TRBV29-1 with TRBJ2-1; D possibly matches TRBD1 or TRBD2 (5 bases each). This CDR3 has 13 residues. V shed 4 bases and J shed 2 bases, with 9 bases lying between them. Germline values: CDR1 SQVTM, CDR2 ANQGSEA. The CDR3, as DNA: TGCAGCGTTGGTGGGGGTGCCTACAATGAGCAGTTCTTC. It yields the protein CSVGGGAYNEQFF.

The genes are TRBV19 and TRBJ1-2; D is unclear. Trimming cost V 8 bases and J 8 bases, with 12 bases left between them. The germline V gene has CDR1 LNHDA and CDR2 SQIVND (reference sequence). CDR3 length equals 11 residues. The chain's CDR3 is CASPGAQGYTF. DNA for the CDR3: TGTGCCAGTCCCGGTGCTCAAGGCTACACCTTC.

The chain links TRBV6-1 to TRBJ1-6, with a possible D match to TRBD1 (5 bases). CDR1 MNHNS and CDR2 SASEGT come from the germline V gene. The CDR3 has 18 residues. Between the trimmed V and J ends, which lost 2 bases and 7 bases, there was a span of 21 bases. The CDR3, as DNA: TGTGCCAGCAGTGAAATGGATCCGTCCAGGGCAGGGAATTCACCCCTCCACTTT. It specifies CASSEMDPSRAGNSPLHF.

This clonotype was seen only a few times. The genes are TRBV24-1 and TRBJ1-1; D uncertain. The germline gives CDR1 KGHDR, CDR2 SFDVKD. The CDR3 spans 17 residues. V was pared by 5 bases and J by 1 base, with 19 bases between. CDR3 residues: CATSVILRWRENTEAFF. CDR3 nucleotide sequence: TGTGCCACCAGTGTCATATTGCGCTGGAGAGAGAACACTGAAGCTTTCTTT.

This clonotype was counted at least ten times. This chain connects TRBV29-1 to TRBJ1-1; 7 nucleotides match TRBD1. The J segment lost 4 bases and the V segment lost 6 bases, leaving 14 bases of the junction unmatched. There are 15 residues in the CDR3. The V gene's germline CDR1 is SQVTM and CDR2 ANQGSEA. The CDR3 DNA follows: TGCAGCGTGGGGGACAGCACCCAAGGTGGCACTGAAGCTTTCTTT. Amino acids: CSVGDSTQGGTEAFF.

The rearrangement uses TRBV3-1 and TRBJ2-5; 8 bases fit TRBD1. The germline V gene has CDR1 LGHDT and CDR2 YNNKEL (reference sequence). CDR3 length: 13 amino acids. V lost 5 bases to trimming and J lost 5 bases; unmatched junction nucleotides: 4. The CDR3 DNA reads as TGTGCCAGCAGCACGCAGGGGGCCGAGACCCAGTACTTC. Amino acids: CASSTQGAETQYF.

This clonotype appeared many times. V and J are TRBV15 and TRBJ1-5, with 7 bases lining up with TRBD1. The CDR3 has 14 amino acids. Germline trimming cut 0 bases from V and 7 bases from J; bases unmatched to any gene: 3. Looked up from germline, CDR1 is LNHNV and CDR2 is YYDKDF (reference sequence). The CDR3 coding sequence is TGTGCCACCAGCAGAGACAGGGGGAGACAGCCCCAGCATTTT. As protein: CATSRDRGRQPQHF.

In this sample, this clonotype turned up many times. The chain links TRBV11-2 to TRBJ2-1; D may be TRBD1 (5 bases). Germline V lookup: CDR1 SGHAT, CDR2 FQNNGV. V gave up 6 bases and J gave up 3 bases, with 12 bases separating them. The CDR3 spans 14 residues. Here the CDR3 DNA reads TGTGCCAGCAGTTACCGAGACAGCTACAATGAGCAGTTCTTC. Its translation is CASSYRDSYNEQFF.

This clonotype was picked up a small number of times. The chain combines TRBV20-1 with TRBJ1-2; the match to TRBD1 covers 8 bases. The V gene's germline CDR1 is DFQATT and CDR2 SNEGSKA (reference sequence). V was clipped by 0 bases and J by 8 bases; unmatched bases: 11. This CDR3 has 15 residues. The CDR3 coding sequence is TGCAGTGCTAGAGACTTAAGAGGACAGGGAAACGGCTACACCTTC. Residues: CSARDLRGQGNGYTF.

Many counts were recorded for this clonotype. V is TRBV14 and J is TRBJ2-7; 7 bases are shared with TRBD1. The CDR3 loop spans 16 amino acids. CDR1 is SGHDN and CDR2 is FVKESK in the germline V gene. V was clipped by 0 bases and J by 5 bases; unmatched bases: 10. CDR3 amino acids: CASSQDGSAGGHEQYF. CDR3 DNA sequence: TGTGCCAGCAGCCAAGATGGTTCGGCAGGGGGACACGAGCAGTACTTC.

This clonotype came up a few times. This sequence joins TRBV4-2 and TRBJ2-7; 13 nucleotides agree with TRBD2. V shed 0 bases, J shed 7 bases, and the junction held 9 bases outside the gene matches. Germline V gene data show CDR1 as LGHNA and CDR2 as YNFKEQ. This CDR3 has 17 residues. The CDR3 region is CASSQDRTSGGSVEQYF. The CDR3 bases are TGTGCCAGCAGCCAAGATCGGACTAGCGGGGGCTCCGTTGAGCAGTACTTC.

This chain uses TRBV29-1 with TRBJ1-5, with a possible D match to TRBD1 (5 bases). V lost 6 bases and J 11 bases, leaving 17 bases between the germline ends. Germline V gene sequence: CDR1 SQVTM, CDR2 ANQGSEA. The CDR3 runs 12 residues. CDR3 DNA: TGCAGCGTACGCACGGAGGAGGGGTCCCAGCATTTT. Translated, it gives CSVRTEEGSQHF. The full variable domain, in which reference TRBV29-1 and TRBJ1-5 provide the parts outside the CDR3, is SAVISQKPSRDICQRGTSLTIQCQVDSQVTMMFWYRQQPGQSLTLIATANQGSEATYESGFVIDKFPISRPNLTFSTLTVSNMSPEDSSIYLCSVRTEEGSQHFGDGTRLSIL.

This clonotype was counted between two and nine times. The chain has TRBV6-2 or TRBV6-3 and TRBJ2-1, with 7 positions matching TRBD1. Germline V gives CDR1 MNHEY, CDR2 SVGEGT. This CDR3 is 13 amino acids long. V trimming: 8 bases; J trimming: 6 bases; junction bases outside the gene matches: 7. CDR3 DNA sequence: TGTGCCAGCCAATCGACAGGGATCAATGAGCAGTTCTTC. This encodes CASQSTGINEQFF.

This chain uses TRBV11-2 with TRBJ2-3, with 7 bases that match TRBD2. J lost 10 bases, V lost 6 bases, and 7 bases had no gene match. Per germline, CDR1 SGHAT and CDR2 FQNNGV. The CDR3 contains 12 residues. The CDR3 nucleotides read TGTGCCAGCAGTTCGGGACTATTTTCGCAGTATTTT. This gives the protein CASSSGLFSQYF.

V usage is TRBV7-9 and J usage is TRBJ2-2; D is unresolved. Trimming cost V 2 bases and J 2 bases, with 9 bases left between them. CDR1 and CDR2 (germline): SEHNR, FQNEAQ (reference sequence). The CDR3 is 15 residues long. CDR3 protein: CASSLNWPNTGELFF. DNA of the CDR3: TGTGCCAGCAGCTTAAACTGGCCTAACACCGGGGAGCTGTTTTTT. Full variable domain (rest looked up from reference TRBV7-9 and TRBJ2-2): DTGVSQNPRHKITKRGQNVTFRCDPISEHNRLYWYRQTLGQGPEFLTYFQNEAQLEKSRLLSDRFSAERPKGSFSTLEIQRTEQGDSAMYLCASSLNWPNTGELFFGEGSRLTVL.

A remark on this clonotype: A read error may be the cause here, since a much bigger clone is one base away. The gene calls are TRBV20-1 and TRBJ2-3; D unresolved. CDR1 is DFQATT, CDR2 SNEGSKA, per germline (reference sequence). The CDR3 is 11 amino acids. Trimming removed 3 bases at V and 2 bases at J, with 3 bases between. This CDR3 reads CSASTTDTQYF. The DNA for the CDR3 is TGCAGTGCTAGCACCACAGATACGCAGTATTTT.

The table lists this clonotype with many counts. This chain joins TRBV12-3 or TRBV12-4 and TRBJ2-3; unclear D gene. This CDR3 comprises 14 residues. The V gene lost 2 bases and the J gene lost 2 bases, with 8 bases spanning the gap. CDR3: CASSLMGNTDTQYF. The DNA of the CDR3 is TGTGCCAGCAGTTTAATGGGGAACACAGATACGCAGTATTTT.

Only a few counts were recorded for this clonotype. The chain recombines TRBV20-1 with TRBJ2-3; 9 bases align to TRBD1. This CDR3 contains 14 residues. The ends lost 6 bases at V and 6 bases at J; junction bases unmatched: 10. Germline V gene lookup returns CDR1 DFQATT and CDR2 SNEGSKA (reference sequence). CDR3 in amino acids: CSASRDREGDTQYF. In DNA form, the CDR3 reads TGCAGTGCGTCTAGGGACAGGGAGGGGGATACGCAGTATTTT.

This clonotype was detected many times. V and J are TRBV6-5 and TRBJ2-1; 9 bases align to TRBD2. CDR1 is MNHEY, CDR2 SVGAGI, per germline. The CDR3 runs 18 residues. V trimming: 4 bases; J trimming: 0 bases; junction bases outside the gene matches: 10. The CDR3 spells CASSSRGSGGLSYNEQFF. The CDR3 nucleotides are TGTGCCAGCAGTTCGAGAGGTAGCGGGGGCCTCTCCTACAATGAGCAGTTCTTC.

The chain joins TRBV3-1 to TRBJ2-3; 8 bases align to TRBD2. J gave up 3 bases and V 0 bases, and 11 bases lay outside the gene matches. The germline V gene encodes CDR1 LGHDT and CDR2 YNNKEL (reference sequence). The CDR3 has 18 residues. In DNA form, the CDR3 reads TGTGCCAGCAGCCAAGAAGGACCAGCCGGGGGGGGAACAGATACGCAGTATTTT. Encoded protein: CASSQEGPAGGGTDTQYF.

This clonotype was counted ten times or more. The chain recombines TRBV5-1 with TRBJ2-6; maybe TRBD2 (5 bases). There are 14 residues in the CDR3. V was clipped by 4 bases and J by 4 bases, with 9 bases between them. Looked up from germline, CDR1 is SGHRS and CDR2 is YFSETQ. CDR3 loop: CASSLTGGANVLTF. The DNA of the CDR3 is TGCGCCAGCAGCCTCACGGGGGGGGCCAACGTCCTGACTTTC.